This T cell receptor (beta chain) was retrieved from a study of sequential checkpoint blockade in melanoma. Sequencing used immunoSEQ multiplex PCR; TCRdb keeps in-frame clones, though not all of them. The table records about 37,000 clones, 84% of them present only once. Noted treatment: randomized to nivolumab then ipilimumab (arm A) or the reverse (arm B). No patient had prior DNA-damaging chemotherapy. J lost 2 bases, V lost 5 bases, and 8 bases had no gene match. This CDR3 comprises 15 residues. Per germline, CDR1 SEHNR and CDR2 FQNEAQ (reference sequence). Sequencing was performed on CD8+ T cells sorted from blood (inferred from file names), taken from a patient given nivolumab and ipilimumab in sequence. This clonotype was obtained from a human donor with melanoma. This chain links TRBV7-9 with TRBJ2-5; TRBD2 matches at 7 bases. The CDR3 spells CASSPSGTLQETQYF. CDR3 nucleotides: TGTGCCAGCAGCCCAAGCGGGACCCTACAAGAGACCCAGTACTTC.